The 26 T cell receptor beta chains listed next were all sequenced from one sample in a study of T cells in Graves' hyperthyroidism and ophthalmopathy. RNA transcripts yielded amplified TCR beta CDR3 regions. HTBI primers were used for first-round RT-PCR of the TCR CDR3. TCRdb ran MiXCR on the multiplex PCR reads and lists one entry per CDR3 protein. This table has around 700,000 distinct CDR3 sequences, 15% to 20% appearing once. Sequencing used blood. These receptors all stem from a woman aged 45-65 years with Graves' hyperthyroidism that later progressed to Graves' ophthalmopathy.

CDR3 DNA: TGTGCCAGCAGGAAGAGCGGGAACTACACCTTC. As protein: CASRKSGNYTF. V and J are TRBV12-3 or TRBV12-4 and TRBJ1-2; D not resolved. The CDR3 is 11 residues long. V was cut by 6 bases and J by 10 bases, with 12 bases left in between.

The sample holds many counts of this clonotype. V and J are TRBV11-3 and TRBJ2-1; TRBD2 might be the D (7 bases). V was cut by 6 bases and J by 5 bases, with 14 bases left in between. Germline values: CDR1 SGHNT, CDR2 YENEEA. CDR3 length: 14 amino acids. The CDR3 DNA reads TGTGCCAGCAGGGGGGGGGGCCAAGACAATGAGCAGTTCTTC. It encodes CASRGGGQDNEQFF. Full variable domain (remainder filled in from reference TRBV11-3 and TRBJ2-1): EAGVVQSPRYKIIEKKQPVAFWCNPISGHNTLYWYLQNLGQGPELLIRYENEEAVDDSQLPKDRFSAERLKGVDSTLKIQPAELGDSAVYLCASRGGGQDNEQFFGPGTRLTVL.

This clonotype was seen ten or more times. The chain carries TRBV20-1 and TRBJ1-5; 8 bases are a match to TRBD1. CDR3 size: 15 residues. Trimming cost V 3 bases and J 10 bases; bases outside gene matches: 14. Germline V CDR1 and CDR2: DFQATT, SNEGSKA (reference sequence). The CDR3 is CSAREQGAKSYPQHF. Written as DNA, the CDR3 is TGCAGTGCTAGGGAGCAGGGGGCGAAATCCTATCCCCAGCATTTT.

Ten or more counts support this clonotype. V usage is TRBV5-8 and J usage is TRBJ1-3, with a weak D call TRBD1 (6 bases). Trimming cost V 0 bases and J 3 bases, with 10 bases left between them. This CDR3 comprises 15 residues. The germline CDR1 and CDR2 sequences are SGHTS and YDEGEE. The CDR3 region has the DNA TGTGCCAGCAGCTTGGAGACAGGCGTTGGAAACACCATATATTTT. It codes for CASSLETGVGNTIYF.

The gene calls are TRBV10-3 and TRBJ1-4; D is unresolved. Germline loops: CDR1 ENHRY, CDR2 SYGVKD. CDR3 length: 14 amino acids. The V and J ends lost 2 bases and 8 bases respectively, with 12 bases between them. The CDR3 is CAISEGRGREKLFF. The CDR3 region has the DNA TGTGCCATCAGTGAGGGGCGGGGAAGAGAAAAACTGTTTTTT.

As DNA, the CDR3 is TGTGCCAGCAGCTCGGGACTAGCGGGATCGGGGACGCAGTATTTT. It specifies CASSSGLAGSGTQYF. This chain joins TRBV7-3 and TRBJ2-3; TRBD2 agrees at 13 bases. V lost 4 bases, J lost 9 bases, and 7 bases stayed unmatched. The CDR3 runs 15 residues. Germline V gene sequence: CDR1 SGHTA, CDR2 FQGTGA.

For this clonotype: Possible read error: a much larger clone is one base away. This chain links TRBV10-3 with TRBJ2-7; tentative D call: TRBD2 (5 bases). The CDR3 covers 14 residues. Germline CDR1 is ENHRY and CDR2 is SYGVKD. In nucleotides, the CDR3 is TGTGCCATCAGTGAACTAAGCGGCAGATACGAGCAGTCCTTC. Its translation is CAISELSGRYEQSF.

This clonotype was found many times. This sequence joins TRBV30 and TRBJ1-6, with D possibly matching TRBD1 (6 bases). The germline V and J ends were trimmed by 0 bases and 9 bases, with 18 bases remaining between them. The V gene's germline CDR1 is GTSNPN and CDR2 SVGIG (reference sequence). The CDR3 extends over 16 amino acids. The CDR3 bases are TGTGCCTGGAGTGTAACCAGGGGAAAGGGGAGTTCACCCCTCCACTTT. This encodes CAWSVTRGKGSSPLHF.

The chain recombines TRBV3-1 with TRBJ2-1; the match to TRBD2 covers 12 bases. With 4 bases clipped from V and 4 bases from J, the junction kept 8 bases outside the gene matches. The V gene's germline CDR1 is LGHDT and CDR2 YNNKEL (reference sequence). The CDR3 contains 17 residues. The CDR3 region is CASSPGLAGGPYNEQFF. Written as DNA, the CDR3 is TGTGCCAGCAGCCCAGGGCTAGCGGGGGGGCCTTACAATGAGCAGTTCTTC.

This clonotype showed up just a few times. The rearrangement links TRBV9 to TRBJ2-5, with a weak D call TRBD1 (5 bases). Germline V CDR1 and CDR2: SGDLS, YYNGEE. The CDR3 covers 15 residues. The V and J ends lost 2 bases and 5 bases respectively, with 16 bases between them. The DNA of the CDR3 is TGTGCCAGCAGCGTTTCGACGGCGAACAGGGAGACCCAGTACTTC. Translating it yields CASSVSTANRETQYF.

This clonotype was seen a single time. The CDR3 is CASSVYSQGSEQFF. In DNA, the CDR3 is TGTGCCAGCAGCGTATATAGCCAGGGGAGTGAGCAGTTCTTC. The chain employs TRBV9 and TRBJ2-1; D possibly corresponds to TRBD1 (6 bases). Germline CDR1 and CDR2: SGDLS and YYNGEE. This CDR3 comprises 14 residues. The V gene lost 1 base and the J gene lost 9 bases, with 14 bases spanning the gap.

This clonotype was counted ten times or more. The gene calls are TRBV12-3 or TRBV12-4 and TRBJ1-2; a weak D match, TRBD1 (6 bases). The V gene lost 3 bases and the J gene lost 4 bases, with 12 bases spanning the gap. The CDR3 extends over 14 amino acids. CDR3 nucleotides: TGTGCCAGCAGTTTCGCCGGGGGGCTCTATGGCTACACCTTC. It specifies CASSFAGGLYGYTF.

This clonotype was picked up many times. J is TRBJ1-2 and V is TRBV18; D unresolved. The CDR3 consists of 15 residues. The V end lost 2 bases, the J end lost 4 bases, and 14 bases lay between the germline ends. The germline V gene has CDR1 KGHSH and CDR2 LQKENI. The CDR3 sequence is CASSPSGRGFYGYTF. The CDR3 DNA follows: TGTGCCAGCTCACCAAGTGGACGAGGCTTCTATGGCTACACCTTC. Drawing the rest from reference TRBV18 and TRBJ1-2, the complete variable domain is NAGVMQNPRHLVRRRGQEARLRCSPMKGHSHVYWYRQLPEEGLKFMVYLQKENIIDESGMPKERFSAEFPKEGPSILRIQQVVRGDSAAYFCASSPSGRGFYGYTFGSGTRLTVV.

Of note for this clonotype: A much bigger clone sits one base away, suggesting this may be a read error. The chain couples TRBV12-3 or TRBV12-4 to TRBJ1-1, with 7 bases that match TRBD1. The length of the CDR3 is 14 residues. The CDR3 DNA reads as TGTGCCAGCGAGACCGGGACAGTGAACACTGAAGTTTTCTTT. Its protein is CASETGTVNTEVFF.

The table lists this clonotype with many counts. Written as DNA, the CDR3 is TGTGCCAGCAGCCACGGGTTGGGCGAGCAGTTCTTC. This codes for CASSHGLGEQFF. This sequence joins TRBV12-3 or TRBV12-4 and TRBJ2-1; unclear D gene. Trimming removed 6 bases at V and 10 bases at J, with 13 bases between. This CDR3 is 12 amino acids long.

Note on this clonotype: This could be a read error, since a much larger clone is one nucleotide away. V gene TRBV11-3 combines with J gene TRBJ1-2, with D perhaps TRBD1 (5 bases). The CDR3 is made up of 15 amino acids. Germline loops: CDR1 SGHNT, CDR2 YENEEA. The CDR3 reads CARSLRGGRGDGYTF. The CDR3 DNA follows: TGTGCCAGGAGCTTAAGGGGCGGGAGGGGCGATGGCTACACCTTC.

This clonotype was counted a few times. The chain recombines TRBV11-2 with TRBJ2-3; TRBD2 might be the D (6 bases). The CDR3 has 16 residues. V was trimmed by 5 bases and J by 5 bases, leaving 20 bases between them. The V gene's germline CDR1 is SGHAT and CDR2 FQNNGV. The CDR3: CASSPSPAGQGDTQYF. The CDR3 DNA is TGTGCCAGCAGCCCCTCGCCGGCGGGGCAAGGAGATACGCAGTATTTT. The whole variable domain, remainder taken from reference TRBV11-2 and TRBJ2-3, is EAGVAQSPRYKIIEKRQSVAFWCNPISGHATLYWYQQILGQGPKLLIQFQNNGVVDDSQLPKDRFSAERLKGVDSTLKIQPAKLEDSAVYLCASSPSPAGQGDTQYFGPGTRLTVL.

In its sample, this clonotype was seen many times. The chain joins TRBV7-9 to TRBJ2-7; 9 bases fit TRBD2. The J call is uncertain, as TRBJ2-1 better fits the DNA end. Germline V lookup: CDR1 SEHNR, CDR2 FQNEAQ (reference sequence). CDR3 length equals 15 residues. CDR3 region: CASSLSGGLDYEQFF. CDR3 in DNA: TGTGCCAGCAGCTTAAGCGGGGGGTTGGACTACGAGCAGTTCTTC.

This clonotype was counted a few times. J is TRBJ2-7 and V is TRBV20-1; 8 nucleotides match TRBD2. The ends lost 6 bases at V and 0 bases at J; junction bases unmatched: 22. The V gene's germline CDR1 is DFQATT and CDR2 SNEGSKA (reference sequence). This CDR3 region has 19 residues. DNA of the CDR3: TGCAGTGCCTCTGGAGTCGGCGGGGGGAGAATTAAAAGCTCCTACGAGCAGTACTTC. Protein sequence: CSASGVGGGRIKSSYEQYF.

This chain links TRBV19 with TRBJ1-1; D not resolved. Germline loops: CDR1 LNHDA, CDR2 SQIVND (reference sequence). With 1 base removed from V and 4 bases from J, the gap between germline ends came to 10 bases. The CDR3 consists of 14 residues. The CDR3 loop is CASSIAARSTEAFF. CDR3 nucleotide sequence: TGTGCCAGTAGTATAGCGGCGAGGAGCACTGAAGCTTTCTTT.

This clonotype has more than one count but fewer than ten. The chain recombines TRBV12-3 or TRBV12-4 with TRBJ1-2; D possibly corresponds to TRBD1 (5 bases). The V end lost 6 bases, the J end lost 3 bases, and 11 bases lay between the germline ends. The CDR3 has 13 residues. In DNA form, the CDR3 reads TGTGCCAGCAGGAAAGGGACTTACTATGGCTACACCTTC. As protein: CASRKGTYYGYTF.

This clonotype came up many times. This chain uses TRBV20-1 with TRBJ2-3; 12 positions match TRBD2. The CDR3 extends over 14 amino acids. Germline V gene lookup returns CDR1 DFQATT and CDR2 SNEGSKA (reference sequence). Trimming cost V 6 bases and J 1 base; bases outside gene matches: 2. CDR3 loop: CSAWTSGGTDTQYF. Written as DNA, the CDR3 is TGCAGTGCCTGGACTAGCGGGGGCACAGATACGCAGTATTTT.

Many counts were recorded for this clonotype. The CDR3 sequence: CASSFRDPEGPQQYF. CDR3 DNA: TGTGCCAGCAGTTTCCGGGACCCCGAGGGCCCCCAGCAGTACTTC. The rearrangement joins TRBV12-3 or TRBV12-4 to TRBJ2-7; D tentatively fits TRBD1 or TRBD2 (5 bases each). V lost 3 bases and J 8 bases, leaving 20 bases between the germline ends. CDR3 size: 15 residues.

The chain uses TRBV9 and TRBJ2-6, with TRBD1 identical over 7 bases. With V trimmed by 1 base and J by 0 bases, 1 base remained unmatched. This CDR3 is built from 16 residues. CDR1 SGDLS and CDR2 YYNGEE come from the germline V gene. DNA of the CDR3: TGTGCCAGCAGCGTAACAGGGGTCTCTGGGGCCAACGTCCTGACTTTC. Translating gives CASSVTGVSGANVLTF. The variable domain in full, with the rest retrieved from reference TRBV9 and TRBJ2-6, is DSGVTQTPKHLITATGQRVTLRCSPRSGDLSVYWYQQSLDQGLQFLIQYYNGEERAKGNILERFSAQQFPDLHSELNLSSLELGDSALYFCASSVTGVSGANVLTFGAGSRLTVL.

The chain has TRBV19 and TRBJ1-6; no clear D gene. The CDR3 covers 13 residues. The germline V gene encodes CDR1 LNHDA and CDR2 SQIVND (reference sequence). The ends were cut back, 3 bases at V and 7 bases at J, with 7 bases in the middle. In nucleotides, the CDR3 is TGTGCCAGTAGTATTGGACTGAATTCACCCCTCCACTTT. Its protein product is CASSIGLNSPLHF. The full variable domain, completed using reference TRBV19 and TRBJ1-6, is DGGITQSPKYLFRKEGQNVTLSCEQNLNHDAMYWYRQDPGQGLRLIYYSQIVNDFQKGDIAEGYSVSREKKESFPLTVTSAQKNPTAFYLCASSIGLNSPLHFGNGTRLTVT.

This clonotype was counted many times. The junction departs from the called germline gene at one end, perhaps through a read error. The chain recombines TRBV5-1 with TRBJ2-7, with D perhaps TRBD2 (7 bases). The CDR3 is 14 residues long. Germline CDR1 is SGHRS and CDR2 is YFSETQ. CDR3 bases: TGTGCCAGCAGTTTAAGGGGGGGCTCCTACGAGCAGTACTTC. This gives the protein CASSLRGGSYEQYF. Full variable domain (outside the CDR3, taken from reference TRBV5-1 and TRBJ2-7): KAGVTQTPRYLIKTRGQQVTLSCSPISGHRSVSWYQQTPGQGLQFLFEYFSETQRNKGNFPGRFSGRQFSNSRSEMNVSTLELGDSALYLCASSLRGGSYEQYFGPGTRLTVT.